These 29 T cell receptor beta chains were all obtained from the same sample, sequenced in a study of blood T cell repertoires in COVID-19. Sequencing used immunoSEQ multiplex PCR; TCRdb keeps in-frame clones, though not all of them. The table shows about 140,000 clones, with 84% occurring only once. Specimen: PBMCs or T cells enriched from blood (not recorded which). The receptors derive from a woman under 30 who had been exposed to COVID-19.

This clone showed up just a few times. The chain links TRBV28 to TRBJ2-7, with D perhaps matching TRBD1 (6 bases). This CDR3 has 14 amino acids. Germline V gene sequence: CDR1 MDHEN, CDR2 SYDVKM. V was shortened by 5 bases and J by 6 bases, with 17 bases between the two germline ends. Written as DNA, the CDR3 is TGTGCCAGCAGTCCGCAGGGGCCCCTCGTCGAGCAGTACTTC. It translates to CASSPQGPLVEQYF.

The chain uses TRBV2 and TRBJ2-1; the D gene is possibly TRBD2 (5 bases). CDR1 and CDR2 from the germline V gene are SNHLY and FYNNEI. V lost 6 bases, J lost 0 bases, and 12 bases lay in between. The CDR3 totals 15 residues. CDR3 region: CASRRADLSYNEQFF. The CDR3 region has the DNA TGTGCCAGCAGACGAGCGGACCTCTCCTACAATGAGCAGTTCTTC.

CDR3 sequence: CASSRLPSQGQETQYF. Written as DNA, the CDR3 is TGCGCCAGCAGCCGACTACCCTCACAGGGCCAAGAGACCCAGTACTTC. The V gene is TRBV4-3, the J gene TRBJ2-5, with D possibly TRBD1 on 6 matching bases. Germline values: CDR1 LGHNA, CDR2 YSLEER. This CDR3 is built from 16 residues. The V and J ends lost 4 bases and 1 base respectively, with 16 bases between them.

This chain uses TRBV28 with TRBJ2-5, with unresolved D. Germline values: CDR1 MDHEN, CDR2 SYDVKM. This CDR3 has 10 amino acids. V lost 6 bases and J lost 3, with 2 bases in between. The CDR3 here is CASSEETQYF. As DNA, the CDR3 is TGTGCCAGCAGCGAAGAGACCCAGTACTTC. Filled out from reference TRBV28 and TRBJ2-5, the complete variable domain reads DVKVTQSSRYLVKRTGEKVFLECVQDMDHENMFWYRQDPGLGLRLIYFSYDVKMKEKGDIPEGYSVSREKKERFSLILESASTNQTSMYLCASSEETQYFGPGTRLLVL.

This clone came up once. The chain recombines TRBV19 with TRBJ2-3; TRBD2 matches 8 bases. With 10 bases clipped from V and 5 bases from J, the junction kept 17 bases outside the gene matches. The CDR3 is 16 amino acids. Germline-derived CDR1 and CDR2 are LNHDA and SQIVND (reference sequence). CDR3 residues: CATRQGSGRIIDTQYF. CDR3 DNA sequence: TGTGCCACACGTCAGGGGAGCGGGAGAATCATAGATACGCAGTATTTT.

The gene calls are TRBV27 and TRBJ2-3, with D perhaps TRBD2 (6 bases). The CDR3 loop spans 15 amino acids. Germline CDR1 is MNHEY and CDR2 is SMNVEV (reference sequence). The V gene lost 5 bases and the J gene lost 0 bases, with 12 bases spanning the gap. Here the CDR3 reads CASSVYSGSTDTQYF. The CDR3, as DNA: TGTGCCAGCAGTGTTTATAGCGGTAGCACAGATACGCAGTATTTT.

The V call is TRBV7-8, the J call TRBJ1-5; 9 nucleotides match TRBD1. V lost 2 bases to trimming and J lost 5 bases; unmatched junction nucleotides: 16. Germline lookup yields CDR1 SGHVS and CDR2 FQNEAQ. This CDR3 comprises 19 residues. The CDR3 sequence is CASSLSARSADRGDQPQHF. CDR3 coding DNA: TGTGCCAGCAGCTTATCTGCACGGTCCGCGGACAGGGGAGATCAGCCCCAGCATTTT.

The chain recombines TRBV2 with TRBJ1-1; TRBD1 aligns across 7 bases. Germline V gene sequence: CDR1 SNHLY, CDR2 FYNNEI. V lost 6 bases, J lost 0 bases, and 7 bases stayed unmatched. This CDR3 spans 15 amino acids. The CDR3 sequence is CASSNRGRVNTEAFF. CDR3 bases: TGTGCCAGCAGCAACAGGGGCCGTGTGAACACTGAAGCTTTCTTT.

The CDR3 DNA reads as TGCGCCAGCAGCCACGTAAATCTCGAACGGACAGCGAACACCGGGGAGCTGTTTTTT. It yields the protein CASSHVNLERTANTGELFF. V usage is TRBV4-1 and J usage is TRBJ2-2, with D possibly being TRBD1 (6 bases). Trimming removed 3 bases at V and 0 bases at J, with 20 bases between. This CDR3 region has 19 residues. Germline V lookup: CDR1 MGHRA, CDR2 YSYEKL.

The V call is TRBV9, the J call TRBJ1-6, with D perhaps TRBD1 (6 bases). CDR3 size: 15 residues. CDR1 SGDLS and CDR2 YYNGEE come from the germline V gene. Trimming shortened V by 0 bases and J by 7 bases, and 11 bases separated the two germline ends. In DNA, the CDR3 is TGTGCCAGCAGCGTAGATTACAGGGACAATTCACCCCTCCACTTT. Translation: CASSVDYRDNSPLHF.

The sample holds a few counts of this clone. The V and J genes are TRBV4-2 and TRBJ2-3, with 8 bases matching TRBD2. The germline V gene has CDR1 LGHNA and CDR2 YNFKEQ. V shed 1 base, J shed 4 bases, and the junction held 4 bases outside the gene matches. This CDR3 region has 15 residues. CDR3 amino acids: CASSQVWTSPDTQYF. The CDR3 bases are TGTGCCAGCAGCCAAGTTTGGACTAGCCCAGATACGCAGTATTTT.

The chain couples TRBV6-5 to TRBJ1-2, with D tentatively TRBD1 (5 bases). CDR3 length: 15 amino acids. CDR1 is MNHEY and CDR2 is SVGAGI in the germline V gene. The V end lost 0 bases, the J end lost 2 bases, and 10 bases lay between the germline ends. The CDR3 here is CASSYSAQGNYGYTF. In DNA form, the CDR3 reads TGTGCCAGCAGTTACTCGGCGCAGGGAAACTATGGCTACACCTTC.

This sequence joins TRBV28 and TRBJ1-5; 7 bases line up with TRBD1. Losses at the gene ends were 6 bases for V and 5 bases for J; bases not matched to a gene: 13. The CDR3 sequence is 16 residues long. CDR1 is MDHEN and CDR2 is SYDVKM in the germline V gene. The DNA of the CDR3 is TGTGCCAGCAGATCACTTTCAAGGGGGCGGGATCAGCCCCAGCATTTT. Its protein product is CASRSLSRGRDQPQHF.

The CDR3 coding sequence is TGTGCCAGCAGCCAAGATTCCCACTTAGCAACCTCAGGGACAAGCCCGTTTGAAGCTTTCTTT. Encoded protein: CASSQDSHLATSGTSPFEAFF. This chain links TRBV3-1 (or the pseudogene TRBV3-2) with TRBJ1-1; the D gene is possibly TRBD1 (6 bases). The V end lost 0 bases, the J end lost 7 bases, and 33 bases lay between the germline ends. The CDR3 spans 21 residues. Germline V gene sequence: CDR1 LGHDT, CDR2 YNNKEL (reference sequence).

This chain's CDR3 is CASSEMWDTQETQYF. CDR3 DNA sequence: TGTGCCAGCAGTGAAATGTGGGACACCCAAGAGACCCAGTACTTC. The rearrangement links TRBV2 to TRBJ2-5, with D possibly being TRBD1 (6 bases). The V gene's germline CDR1 is SNHLY and CDR2 FYNNEI. Trimming cost V 2 bases and J 1 base, with 11 bases left between them. The CDR3 length is 15 residues.

CDR3 protein: CASNSGADTQYF. In DNA, the CDR3 is TGTGCCAGCAATTCGGGGGCAGATACGCAGTATTTT. The chain combines TRBV2 with TRBJ2-3; D is possibly TRBD2 (6 bases). The V end was cut by 7 bases, the J end by 4 bases, with 9 bases between. The germline V gene encodes CDR1 SNHLY and CDR2 FYNNEI. The CDR3 totals 12 residues.

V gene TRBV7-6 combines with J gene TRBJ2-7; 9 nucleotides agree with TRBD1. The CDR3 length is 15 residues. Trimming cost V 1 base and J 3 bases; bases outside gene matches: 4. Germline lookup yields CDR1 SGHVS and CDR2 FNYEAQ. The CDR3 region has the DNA TGTGCCAGCAGCTTAGGGGACAGGGAACTCTACGAGCAGTACTTC. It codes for CASSLGDRELYEQYF.

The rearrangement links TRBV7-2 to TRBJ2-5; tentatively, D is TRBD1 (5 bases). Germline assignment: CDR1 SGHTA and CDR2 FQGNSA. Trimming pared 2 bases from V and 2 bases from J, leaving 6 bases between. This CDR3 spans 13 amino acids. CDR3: CASSLRTQETQYF. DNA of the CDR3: TGTGCCAGCAGCTTAAGGACACAAGAGACCCAGTACTTC. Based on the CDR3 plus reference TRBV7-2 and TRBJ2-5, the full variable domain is GAGVSQSPSNKVTEKGKDVELRCDPISGHTALYWYRQSLGQGLEFLIYFQGNSAPDKSGLPSDRFSAERTGGSVSTLTIQRTQQEDSAVYLCASSLRTQETQYFGPGTRLLVL.

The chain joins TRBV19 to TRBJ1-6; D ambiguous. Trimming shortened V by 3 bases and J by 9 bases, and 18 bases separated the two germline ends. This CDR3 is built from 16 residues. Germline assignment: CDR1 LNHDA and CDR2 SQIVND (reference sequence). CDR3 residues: CASSMSGRTHSSPLHF. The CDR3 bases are TGTGCCAGTAGTATGAGTGGCAGGACTCATAGTTCACCCCTCCACTTT. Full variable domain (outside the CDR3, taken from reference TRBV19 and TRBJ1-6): DGGITQSPKYLFRKEGQNVTLSCEQNLNHDAMYWYRQDPGQGLRLIYYSQIVNDFQKGDIAEGYSVSREKKESFPLTVTSAQKNPTAFYLCASSMSGRTHSSPLHFGNGTRLTVT.

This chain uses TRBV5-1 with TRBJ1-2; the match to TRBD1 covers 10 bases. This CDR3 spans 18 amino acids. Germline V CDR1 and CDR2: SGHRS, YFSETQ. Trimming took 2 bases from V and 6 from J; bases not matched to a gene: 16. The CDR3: CASSLTPAGQGVDDGYTF. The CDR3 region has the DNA TGCGCCAGCAGCTTAACACCCGCCGGACAGGGGGTTGATGATGGCTACACCTTC.

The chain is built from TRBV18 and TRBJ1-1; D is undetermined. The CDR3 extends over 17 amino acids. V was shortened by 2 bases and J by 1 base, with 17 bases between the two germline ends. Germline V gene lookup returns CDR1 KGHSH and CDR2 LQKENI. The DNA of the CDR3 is TGTGCCAGCTCACCAACCTCGAGGGCATCTGGGAACACTGAAGCTTTCTTT. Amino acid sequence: CASSPTSRASGNTEAFF.

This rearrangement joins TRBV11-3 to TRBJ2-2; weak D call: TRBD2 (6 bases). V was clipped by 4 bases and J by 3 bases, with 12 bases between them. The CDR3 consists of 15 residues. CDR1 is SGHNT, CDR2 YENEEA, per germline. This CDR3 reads CASSSQGLDTGELFF. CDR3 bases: TGTGCCAGCAGCTCCCAGGGACTCGACACCGGGGAGCTGTTTTTT.

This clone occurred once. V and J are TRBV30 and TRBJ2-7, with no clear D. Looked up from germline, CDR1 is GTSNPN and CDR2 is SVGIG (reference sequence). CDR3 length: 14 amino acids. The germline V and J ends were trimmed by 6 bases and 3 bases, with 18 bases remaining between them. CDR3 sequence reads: CACLTPERRYEQYF. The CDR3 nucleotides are TGTGCCTGCCTCACCCCTGAGAGGCGCTACGAGCAGTACTTC.

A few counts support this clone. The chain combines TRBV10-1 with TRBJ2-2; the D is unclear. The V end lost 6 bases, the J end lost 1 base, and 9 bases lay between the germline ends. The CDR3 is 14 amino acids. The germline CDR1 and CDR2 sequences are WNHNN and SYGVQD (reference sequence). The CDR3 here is CASRYGMNTGELFF. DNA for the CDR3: TGCGCCAGCAGGTACGGTATGAACACCGGGGAGCTGTTTTTT.

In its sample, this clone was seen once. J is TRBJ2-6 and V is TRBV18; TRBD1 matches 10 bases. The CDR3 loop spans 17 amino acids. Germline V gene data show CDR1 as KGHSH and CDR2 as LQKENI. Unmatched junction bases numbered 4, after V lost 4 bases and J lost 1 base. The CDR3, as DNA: TGTGCCAGCTCACACCAGGGACAGGGGTCTGGGGCCAACGTCCTGACTTTC. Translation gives CASSHQGQGSGANVLTF.

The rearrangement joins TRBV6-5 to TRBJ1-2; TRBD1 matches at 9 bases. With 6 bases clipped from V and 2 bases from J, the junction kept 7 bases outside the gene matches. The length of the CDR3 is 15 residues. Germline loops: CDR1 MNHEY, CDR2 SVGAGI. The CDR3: CASSSGQGVNYGYTF. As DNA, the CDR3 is TGTGCCAGCAGCTCGGGACAGGGTGTGAACTATGGCTACACCTTC.

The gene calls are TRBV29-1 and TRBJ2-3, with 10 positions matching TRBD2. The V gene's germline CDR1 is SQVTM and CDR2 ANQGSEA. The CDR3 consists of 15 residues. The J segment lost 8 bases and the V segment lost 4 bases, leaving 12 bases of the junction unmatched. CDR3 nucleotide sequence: TGCAGCGTTGCCCTTGAAGCGGGAGGGCCGGGTACGCAGTATTTT. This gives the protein CSVALEAGGPGTQYF.

In DNA, the CDR3 is TGTGCCAGCAGTTCCGCAACCAGGGGGATGAACACTGAAGCTTTCTTT. It specifies CASSSATRGMNTEAFF. This rearrangement joins TRBV28 to TRBJ1-1; 7 nucleotides match TRBD1. Germline values: CDR1 MDHEN, CDR2 SYDVKM. This CDR3 comprises 16 residues. The trim removed 4 bases at V and 0 bases at J, leaving 8 bases unmatched.

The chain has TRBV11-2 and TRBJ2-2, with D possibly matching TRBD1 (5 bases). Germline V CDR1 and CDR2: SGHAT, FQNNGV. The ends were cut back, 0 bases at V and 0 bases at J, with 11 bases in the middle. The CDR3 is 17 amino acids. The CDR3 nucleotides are TGTGCCAGCAGCTTAGATTCTGGGGCGGCGAACACCGGGGAGCTGTTTTTT. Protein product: CASSLDSGAANTGELFF. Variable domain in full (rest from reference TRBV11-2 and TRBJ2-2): EAGVAQSPRYKIIEKRQSVAFWCNPISGHATLYWYQQILGQGPKLLIQFQNNGVVDDSQLPKDRFSAERLKGVDSTLKIQPAKLEDSAVYLCASSLDSGAANTGELFFGEGSRLTVL.